The next 30 T cell receptor beta chains were all read from a single sample in a study of cytomegalovirus exposure and HLA in healthy donors. Researchers ran the PCR with 60 Vbeta and 13 Jbeta primers. Sequencing was performed with immunoSEQ multiplex PCR; in TCRdb, only in-frame clones are kept and a portion is missing. Of more than 150,000 clones in the sample, about three quarters were seen once. The sequenced material came from PBMCs. These TCRs come from a young man in good health and CMV-seronegative.

This clone has only one observation. V usage is TRBV5-1 and J usage is TRBJ2-5; D perhaps matches TRBD1 (6 bases). V gave up 3 bases and J gave up 4 bases, with 13 bases separating them. The CDR3 is 14 amino acids. CDR1 and CDR2 from the germline V gene are SGHRS and YFSETQ. The CDR3 nucleotides read TGCGCCAGCAGCTCGACAGGTTTGCGAGAGACCCAGTACTTC. Amino acid sequence: CASSSTGLRETQYF.

V usage is TRBV27 and J usage is TRBJ2-2, with D uncertain. Trimming left V 3 bases short and J 1 base short, with 9 bases between. CDR1 MNHEY and CDR2 SMNVEV come from the germline V gene (reference sequence). The CDR3 runs 15 residues. This chain's CDR3 is CASSFRWQNTGELFF. DNA of the CDR3: TGTGCCAGCAGTTTCAGGTGGCAGAACACCGGGGAGCTGTTTTTT.

The chain links TRBV6-6 to TRBJ1-4; D gene ambiguous. The CDR3 length is 15 residues. The V end was cut by 6 bases, the J end by 5 bases, with 16 bases between. Germline V gives CDR1 MNHNY, CDR2 SVGAGI (reference sequence). The CDR3: CASSSPHDGNEKLFF. The CDR3 DNA sequence: TGTGCCAGCAGCTCCCCTCACGACGGGAATGAAAAACTGTTTTTT.

This clone was found once. The chain employs TRBV5-1 and TRBJ1-6; 7 bases are shared with TRBD1. Germline-derived CDR1 and CDR2 are SGHRS and YFSETQ. CDR3 size: 15 residues. V lost 4 bases, J lost 7 bases, and 8 bases stayed unmatched. CDR3 in DNA: TGCGCCAGCAGCCCTGGACAGGTCGGAAATTCACCCCTCCACTTT. Translated: CASSPGQVGNSPLHF.

The V call is TRBV11-2, the J call TRBJ2-7; D possibly corresponds to TRBD2 (5 bases). The V gene lost 3 bases and the J gene lost 1 base, with 7 bases spanning the gap. The length of the CDR3 is 13 residues. CDR1 is SGHAT, CDR2 FQNNGV, per germline. CDR3 residues: CASSFKRSYEQYF. The DNA of the CDR3 is TGTGCCAGCAGCTTTAAGCGGTCCTACGAGCAGTACTTC.

The chain combines TRBV6-6 with TRBJ2-7; no reliable D call. The germline V and J ends were trimmed by 4 bases and 0 bases, with 13 bases remaining between them. The CDR3 is 15 residues long. CDR1 and CDR2 (germline): MNHNY, SVGAGI (reference sequence). The CDR3 DNA follows: TGTGCCAGCAGTTCTCCGACTTTGAGCTCCTACGAGCAGTACTTC. Translating it yields CASSSPTLSSYEQYF.

V usage is TRBV5-6 and J usage is TRBJ2-3; 12 positions match TRBD2. V lost 0 bases and J lost 5; bases outside the gene matches: 1. Germline-derived CDR1 and CDR2 are SGHDT and YYEEEE. This CDR3 spans 15 amino acids. CDR3 sequence (DNA): TGTGCCAGCAGCTTGGTACTAGCGGGGGGAGATACGCAGTATTTT. This encodes CASSLVLAGGDTQYF.

This chain joins TRBV6-1 and TRBJ1-5; no clear D gene. V shed 6 bases and J shed 6 bases, with 12 bases lying between them. This CDR3 contains 13 residues. CDR1 and CDR2 (germline): MNHNS, SASEGT. In nucleotides, the CDR3 is TGTGCCAGCAGCGAAAGAGGGTCTCAGCCCCAGCATTTT. Its protein is CASSERGSQPQHF.

The gene calls are TRBV9 and TRBJ2-1; TRBD2 matches at 7 bases. CDR3 length: 13 residues. Germline V gives CDR1 SGDLS, CDR2 YYNGEE. The V segment lost 3 bases and the J segment 8 bases; nucleotides outside the gene matches: 5. The DNA for the CDR3 is TGTGCCAGCAGCGCTGGGACTATATATGAGCAGTTCTTC. This encodes CASSAGTIYEQFF.

The chain combines TRBV19 with TRBJ2-3; TRBD2 aligns across 8 bases. The V segment lost 3 bases and the J segment 5 bases; nucleotides outside the gene matches: 13. The CDR3 sequence is 17 residues long. Germline loops: CDR1 LNHDA, CDR2 SQIVND (reference sequence). CDR3 in amino acids: CASSIGSGGPSGDTQYF. The CDR3 region has the DNA TGTGCCAGTAGTATTGGTTCGGGAGGGCCTTCAGGAGATACGCAGTATTTT.

The rearrangement uses TRBV6-6 and TRBJ1-3; 8 bases map to TRBD1. The germline V gene has CDR1 MNHNY and CDR2 SVGAGI (reference sequence). This CDR3 is built from 14 residues. After removal of 5 bases from V and 4 bases from J, the junction contained 4 bases not matched to a gene. The CDR3 protein is CASSPRGRGNTIYF. The CDR3 region has the DNA TGTGCCAGCAGTCCCAGGGGGCGCGGAAACACCATATATTTT.

The rearrangement uses TRBV30 and TRBJ2-6, with D possibly TRBD2 on 5 matching bases. V lost 2 bases, J lost 0 bases, and 5 bases lay in between. The CDR3 sequence is 14 residues long. Germline loops: CDR1 GTSNPN, CDR2 SVGIG (reference sequence). As DNA, the CDR3 is TGTGCCTGGAGTCGGGACTCTGGGGCCAACGTCCTGACTTTC. Its translation is CAWSRDSGANVLTF.

This chain links TRBV19 with TRBJ1-4; TRBD1 matches at 7 bases. The CDR3 spans 16 residues. CDR1 and CDR2 (germline): LNHDA, SQIVND (reference sequence). V lost 3 bases, J lost 8 bases, and 12 bases stayed unmatched. The DNA for the CDR3 is TGTGCCAGTAGTATTTCTGTTGGGACAGTTCTAGAAAAACTGTTTTTT. This encodes CASSISVGTVLEKLFF.

This clone was recorded a few times. J is TRBJ1-3 and V is TRBV5-4; D gene uncertain. Trimming shortened V by 1 base and J by 0 bases, and 8 bases separated the two germline ends. Germline lookup yields CDR1 SGHNT and CDR2 YYREEE (reference sequence). This CDR3 has 15 amino acids. CDR3 sequence: CASSLNPGSGNTIYF. The DNA for the CDR3 is TGTGCCAGCAGCTTGAATCCGGGCTCTGGAAACACCATATATTTT.

This rearrangement joins TRBV13 to TRBJ2-5; TRBD2 matches at 7 bases. The CDR3 contains 14 residues. The V gene end was trimmed by 2 bases and the J gene end by 6 bases; junction bases not matched to a gene: 6. The germline gives CDR1 PRHDT, CDR2 FYEKMQ (reference sequence). For the CDR3, the DNA is TGTGCCAGCAGCTTACGGGGGGTAGGAAAGACCCAGTACTTC. It encodes CASSLRGVGKTQYF.

The chain recombines TRBV7-6 with TRBJ1-6, with TRBD1 matching over 10 bases. This CDR3 has 15 amino acids. J was trimmed by 10 bases and V by 2 bases; bases with no gene match: 5. Per germline, CDR1 SGHVS and CDR2 FNYEAQ. CDR3 protein: CASSLIGTGESPLHF. CDR3 in DNA: TGTGCCAGCAGCTTAATCGGGACAGGGGAATCACCCCTCCACTTT.

This clone was observed a handful of times. This sequence joins TRBV6-5 and TRBJ2-3; the D gene is possibly TRBD2 (5 bases). The CDR3 has 14 residues. Trimming shortened V by 3 bases and J by 4 bases, and 11 bases separated the two germline ends. Looked up from germline, CDR1 is MNHEY and CDR2 is SVGAGI. CDR3 region: CASSYQRRADTQYF. CDR3 DNA: TGTGCCAGCAGTTATCAGAGGCGGGCAGATACGCAGTATTTT.

This chain connects TRBV5-1 to TRBJ1-1; tentative D call: TRBD1 (6 bases). The CDR3 covers 15 residues. With 3 bases removed from V and 2 bases from J, the gap between germline ends came to 14 bases. Germline V gene lookup returns CDR1 SGHRS and CDR2 YFSETQ. The CDR3 protein is CASSWARGGNTEAFF. CDR3 DNA: TGCGCCAGCAGCTGGGCCAGGGGTGGCAACACTGAAGCTTTCTTT.

The chain joins TRBV5-6 to TRBJ1-3; TRBD1 aligns across 9 bases. The trim removed 6 bases at V and 4 bases at J, leaving 8 bases unmatched. The CDR3 sequence is 15 residues long. Germline V gives CDR1 SGHDT, CDR2 YYEEEE. The CDR3 loop is CASNSWGTGGNTIYF. The CDR3, as DNA: TGTGCCAGCAACTCATGGGGGACAGGGGGAAACACCATATATTTT.

CDR3 coding DNA: TGTGCCAGCAGCACTTCGGGGGGACTAGCGGGTAACACCGGGGAGCTGTTTTTT. Its protein product is CASSTSGGLAGNTGELFF. The chain carries TRBV28 and TRBJ2-2; 12 bases map to TRBD2. The junction had 10 bases not matched to a gene; V was cut back by 6 bases and J by 2 bases. The CDR3 contains 18 residues. Germline V lookup: CDR1 MDHEN, CDR2 SYDVKM. The full variable domain, its missing parts supplied by reference TRBV28 and TRBJ2-2, is DVKVTQSSRYLVKRTGEKVFLECVQDMDHENMFWYRQDPGLGLRLIYFSYDVKMKEKGDIPEGYSVSREKKERFSLILESASTNQTSMYLCASSTSGGLAGNTGELFFGEGSRLTVL.

This chain connects TRBV7-9 to TRBJ2-2, with 10 positions matching TRBD1. The CDR3 totals 16 residues. With 4 bases clipped from V and 7 bases from J, the junction kept 9 bases outside the gene matches. Germline loops: CDR1 SEHNR, CDR2 FQNEAQ (reference sequence). The DNA for the CDR3 is TGTGCCAGCAGCTACCGGGACAGGGGATCGATCGGGGAGCTGTTTTTT. It is translated as CASSYRDRGSIGELFF. The whole variable domain, filled in from reference TRBV7-9 and TRBJ2-2, reads DTGVSQNPRHKITKRGQNVTFRCDPISEHNRLYWYRQTLGQGPEFLTYFQNEAQLEKSRLLSDRFSAERPKGSFSTLEIQRTEQGDSAMYLCASSYRDRGSIGELFFGEGSRLTVL.

This clone was picked up a small number of times. As DNA, the CDR3 is TGTGCCAGCAGCGGTGTGGGCAGGATAAACACTGAAGCTTTCTTT. Translated: CASSGVGRINTEAFF. The V call is TRBV5-6, the J call TRBJ1-1; D not certain. Between the trimmed V and J ends, which lost 4 bases and 2 bases, there was a span of 15 bases. Germline lookup yields CDR1 SGHDT and CDR2 YYEEEE. CDR3 length: 15 amino acids.

CDR3 in amino acids: CASSLNRAGGRNEQFF. In DNA form, the CDR3 reads TGTGCCAGCAGCTTAAACCGAGCGGGCGGTCGTAATGAGCAGTTCTTC. The V and J genes are TRBV7-8 and TRBJ2-1, with D possibly matching TRBD2 (6 bases). The CDR3 runs to 16 residues. The germline CDR1 and CDR2 sequences are SGHVS and FQNEAQ. V lost 2 bases, J lost 7 bases, and 18 bases lay in between.

The chain employs TRBV28 and TRBJ1-5; TRBD1 might be the D (5 bases). The CDR3 spans 17 residues. Trimming removed 10 bases at V and 1 base at J, with 23 bases between. Germline CDR1 reads MDHEN; CDR2 reads SYDVKM. CDR3 coding DNA: TGTGCCACCTCTCTACCGTCAGGGCTCTACAGCAATCAGCCCCAGCATTTT. Its protein is CATSLPSGLYSNQPQHF. The whole variable domain, remainder taken from reference TRBV28 and TRBJ1-5, is DVKVTQSSRYLVKRTGEKVFLECVQDMDHENMFWYRQDPGLGLRLIYFSYDVKMKEKGDIPEGYSVSREKKERFSLILESASTNQTSMYLCATSLPSGLYSNQPQHFGDGTRLSIL.

The rearrangement joins TRBV6-1 to TRBJ2-5; TRBD2 agrees at 10 bases. The CDR3 is 15 residues long. The germline CDR1 and CDR2 sequences are MNHNS and SASEGT. V was clipped by 6 bases and J by 6 bases; unmatched bases: 10. The CDR3, as DNA: TGTGCCAGCAGACCCCTAGCGGGAGTAGGAAAGACCCAGTACTTC. It specifies CASRPLAGVGKTQYF.

The V gene is TRBV9, the J gene TRBJ2-1; D not resolved. Germline lookup yields CDR1 SGDLS and CDR2 YYNGEE. The CDR3 has 13 amino acids. The V end was cut by 2 bases, the J end by 5 bases, with 8 bases between. CDR3 DNA: TGTGCCAGCAGCGTCCTGGCCAACAATGAGCAGTTCTTC. Translation gives CASSVLANNEQFF. Full variable domain (missing parts from reference TRBV9 and TRBJ2-1): DSGVTQTPKHLITATGQRVTLRCSPRSGDLSVYWYQQSLDQGLQFLIQYYNGEERAKGNILERFSAQQFPDLHSELNLSSLELGDSALYFCASSVLANNEQFFGPGTRLTVL.

The rearrangement joins TRBV5-1 to TRBJ2-3; D possibly corresponds to TRBD2 (5 bases). The CDR3 extends over 15 amino acids. CDR1 is SGHRS, CDR2 YFSETQ, per germline. V dropped 0 bases and J dropped 0 bases, with 8 bases sitting between them. In DNA, the CDR3 is TGCGCCAGCAGCTTGGATGGACTGAGCACAGATACGCAGTATTTT. This encodes CASSLDGLSTDTQYF.

The J gene is TRBJ2-4, the V gene TRBV7-2; D uncertain. The CDR3 is 17 residues long. Trimming left V 10 bases short and J 0 bases short, with 22 bases between. Germline V gene data show CDR1 as SGHTA and CDR2 as FQGNSA. The CDR3 DNA reads TGTGCCACCGCTGGCCTTCAATTCCGACTAGCCAAAAACATTCAGTACTTC. Protein sequence: CATAGLQFRLAKNIQYF. Full variable domain (missing parts from reference TRBV7-2 and TRBJ2-4): GAGVSQSPSNKVTEKGKDVELRCDPISGHTALYWYRQSLGQGLEFLIYFQGNSAPDKSGLPSDRFSAERTGGSVSTLTIQRTQQEDSAVYLCATAGLQFRLAKNIQYFGAGTRLSVL.

The rearrangement joins TRBV19 to TRBJ1-5; D call uncertain. From germline, CDR1 is LNHDA and CDR2 SQIVND (reference sequence). V lost 7 bases to trimming and J lost 1 base, with 14 bases between them. CDR3 length: 15 amino acids. Written as DNA, the CDR3 is TGTGCCAGTACGGGCCGCCCGGGGAGCAATCAGCCCCAGCATTTT. Translation gives CASTGRPGSNQPQHF. Combining the CDR3 with reference TRBV19 and TRBJ1-5 gives the whole variable domain DGGITQSPKYLFRKEGQNVTLSCEQNLNHDAMYWYRQDPGQGLRLIYYSQIVNDFQKGDIAEGYSVSREKKESFPLTVTSAQKNPTAFYLCASTGRPGSNQPQHFGDGTRLSIL.

The genes are TRBV19 and TRBJ1-5; no reliable D call. V was pared by 1 base and J by 7 bases, with 11 bases between. CDR1 and CDR2 from the germline V gene are LNHDA and SQIVND (reference sequence). The CDR3 is made up of 14 amino acids. The CDR3 protein is CASSIVRAGQPQHF. The CDR3 DNA reads TGTGCCAGTAGTATAGTTCGGGCGGGCCAGCCCCAGCATTTT.